This T cell receptor (beta chain) appears in the sequencing data of a study of regulatory T cells in long-lasting Graves disease. Study-level background: Graves' patients, newly diagnosed, had taken antithyroid drugs under 3 months.

This clonotype was seen ten or more times. HTBI primers from iRepertoire and Arm-PCR of CDR3 regions yielded the TCR beta libraries. TCRdb used MiXCR to reprocess the multiplex PCR reads, holding one entry per CDR3 protein. The profile shows roughly 420,000 distinct CDR3 sequences, 16% of them singletons. Specified time point: newly diagnosed GD, antithyroid drugs for less than 3 months. From RNA extracted from PBMCs, the TCR library was made. Germline V gives CDR1 SGHTA, CDR2 FQGNSA. The length of the CDR3 is 16 residues. V shed 3 bases and J 4 bases; nucleotides not matched to a gene: 7. The same specimen was also included in a second study, on T cells in Graves' hyperthyroidism and ophthalmopathy. That work adds: Most clonotypes expanded in the thyroid (above 0.001) were also present in blood.

The J gene is TRBJ2-1, the V gene TRBV7-2, with 9 bases fitting TRBD2. The input for sequencing was peripheral blood mononuclear cells (PBMCs), taken at new diagnosis, from a patient treated with antithyroid drugs. The TCR sequence derives from a woman in her twenties or thirties with Graves disease. CDR3 bases: TGTGCCAGCAGCTTGATTAGCGGGAGTACTTACAATGAGCAGTTCTTC. This translates into CASSLISGSTYNEQFF.